The following is a T cell receptor beta chain sequence with its context. This sample stems from a study of blood T cell repertoires in COVID-19. Some clones are missing from TCRdb's copy, which holds only in-frame ones; the method was immunoSEQ multiplex PCR. The sample records about 89,000 clones, about 91% being singletons. The CDR3 consists of 16 residues. CDR1 and CDR2 from the germline V gene are SGDLS and YYNGEE. V lost 3 bases to trimming and J lost 0 bases, with 12 bases between them. The clonotype originates from a man aged 60-69 years with acute or convalescent COVID-19. The sample consisted of peripheral blood. The chain links TRBV9 to TRBJ2-2; possible D gene TRBD1, 5 bases. The CDR3 is CASSDRQPPNTGELFF. CDR3 nucleotide sequence: TGTGCCAGCAGCGACCGACAGCCTCCGAACACCGGGGAGCTGTTTTTT.